Below, 20 T cell receptor beta chains from the same sample are listed, as sequenced in a study of neurological immune-mediated disorders. A single record per CDR3 protein comes from TCRdb applying MiXCR to the 5' RACE reads. The sample yields about 38,000 distinct CDR3 sequences, around 5% seen once. The sample was CD4+ T cells from blood. Source of these receptors: a man aged 18 to 35 in good health.

This clonotype showed up many times. The genes are TRBV12-3 or TRBV12-4 and TRBJ1-4; D uncertain. The CDR3 consists of 12 residues. Trimming pared 6 bases from V and 5 bases from J, leaving 7 bases between. CDR3 protein: CASREENEKLFF. The CDR3 nucleotides read TGTGCCAGCAGAGAAGAAAATGAAAAACTGTTTTTT.

This clonotype occurred many times. The chain recombines TRBV5-1 with TRBJ1-5, with D possibly matching TRBD1 (6 bases). The length of the CDR3 is 15 residues. The germline V gene has CDR1 SGHRS and CDR2 YFSETQ. Trimming took 3 bases from V and 8 from J, leaving 18 bases between them. CDR3 coding DNA: TGCGCCAGCAGCTCAAACCCAGGGGAAGTAGAGCCCCAGCATTTT. This translates into CASSSNPGEVEPQHF.

This clonotype was seen only a few times. The chain couples TRBV7-2 to TRBJ1-1; 9 bases line up with TRBD1. The V gene end was trimmed by 3 bases and the J gene end by 4 bases; junction bases not matched to a gene: 6. The CDR3 runs to 15 residues. CDR1 is SGHTA, CDR2 FQGNSA, per germline. CDR3 DNA: TGTGCCAGCAGCTTGGGGGGACAGGGAGGCACTGAAGCTTTCTTT. Translation gives CASSLGGQGGTEAFF. The whole variable domain, remainder taken from reference TRBV7-2 and TRBJ1-1, is GAGVSQSPSNKVTEKGKDVELRCDPISGHTALYWYRQSLGQGLEFLIYFQGNSAPDKSGLPSDRFSAERTGGSVSTLTIQRTQQEDSAVYLCASSLGGQGGTEAFFGQGTRLTVV.

This clonotype has at least ten counts. The CDR3 reads CASSLARNEQFF. The CDR3 bases are TGCGCCAGCAGCTTGGCTCGGAATGAGCAGTTCTTC. The chain recombines TRBV5-1 with TRBJ2-1; D unclear. The V end was cut by 0 bases, the J end by 7 bases, with 5 bases between. From germline, CDR1 is SGHRS and CDR2 YFSETQ. The CDR3 has 12 amino acids.

This clonotype was detected many times. The chain employs TRBV5-5 and TRBJ1-2, with a weak D call TRBD1 (6 bases). Trimming left V 3 bases short and J 5 bases short, with 11 bases between. Looked up from germline, CDR1 is SGHKS and CDR2 is YYEKEE (reference sequence). This CDR3 has 13 amino acids. In DNA, the CDR3 is TGTGCCAGCAGCTCACAGACAGGTTATGGCTACACCTTC. This encodes CASSSQTGYGYTF.

This clonotype was detected many times. The genes are TRBV6-6 and TRBJ2-7; D not resolved. With 6 bases removed from V and 2 bases from J, the gap between germline ends came to 14 bases. This CDR3 comprises 14 residues. Germline assignment: CDR1 MNHNY and CDR2 SVGAGI (reference sequence). CDR3: CASSAPGLPYEQYF. CDR3 coding DNA: TGTGCCAGCAGCGCGCCCGGGTTACCCTACGAGCAGTACTTC.

In this sample, this clonotype is medium-sized. The chain couples TRBV20-1 to TRBJ2-5; 11 nucleotides line up with TRBD2. The CDR3 loop spans 16 amino acids. Germline V gene data show CDR1 as DFQATT and CDR2 as SNEGSKA (reference sequence). V shed 1 base and J 2 bases; nucleotides not matched to a gene: 6. CDR3 nucleotides: TGCAGTGCTAGAGTCGCACTAGCGGGAGAACAAGAGACCCAGTACTTC. Its protein product is CSARVALAGEQETQYF.

This clonotype occurred many times. The V and J genes are TRBV18 and TRBJ2-7, with D perhaps TRBD1 (5 bases). The germline V gene has CDR1 KGHSH and CDR2 LQKENI. V was shortened by 3 bases and J by 3 bases, with 9 bases between the two germline ends. The length of the CDR3 is 13 residues. CDR3 nucleotide sequence: TGTGCCAGCTCACCCAGCAGGGACTACGAGCAGTACTTC. It encodes CASSPSRDYEQYF.

This clonotype was found many times. The chain is built from TRBV7-3 and TRBJ2-6; D tentatively fits TRBD1 or TRBD2 (5 bases each). The CDR3 loop spans 17 amino acids. Germline CDR1 SGHTA, CDR2 FQGTGA. The V and J ends lost 3 bases and 0 bases respectively, with 12 bases between them. In DNA form, the CDR3 reads TGTGCCAGCAGCTTCCGGGGCGCCCTCTCTGGGGCCAACGTCCTGACTTTC. This sequence encodes CASSFRGALSGANVLTF.

This clonotype turned up a few times. V usage is TRBV7-9 and J usage is TRBJ1-1; weak D call: TRBD1 (5 bases). This CDR3 spans 14 amino acids. The ends were cut back, 5 bases at V and 2 bases at J, with 12 bases in the middle. From germline, CDR1 is SEHNR and CDR2 FQNEAQ (reference sequence). Written as DNA, the CDR3 is TGTGCCAGCAGCCCACACAGGCGTAACACTGAAGCTTTCTTT. It translates to CASSPHRRNTEAFF.

This clonotype was counted at least ten times. This chain connects TRBV12-3 or TRBV12-4 to TRBJ2-5; weak D call: TRBD1 (6 bases). The CDR3 has 16 amino acids. Deletions cut 4 bases from V and 5 bases from J, with 20 bases between. CDR3 nucleotides: TGTGCCAGCAGTTCCCGAACAAAGACAGGTTTGGAGACCCAGTACTTC. Translation gives CASSSRTKTGLETQYF.

The table lists this clonotype with many counts. The V gene is TRBV6-5, the J gene TRBJ2-7, with 7 bases identical to TRBD1. The CDR3 runs to 13 residues. J lost 3 bases, V lost 8 bases, and 7 bases had no gene match. Per the germline V gene, CDR1 is MNHEY and CDR2 is SVGAGI. The CDR3 sequence: CASSGTVSYEQYF. The CDR3 nucleotides are TGTGCCAGCTCCGGGACAGTTAGCTACGAGCAGTACTTC.

This clonotype was counted at least ten times. The gene calls are TRBV12-3 or TRBV12-4 and TRBJ2-2; D is unclear. Between the trimmed V and J ends, which lost 6 bases and 6 bases, there was a span of 11 bases. CDR3 length: 13 residues. CDR3 in amino acids: CASSRGPAGELFF. CDR3 sequence (DNA): TGTGCCAGCAGCCGAGGACCTGCCGGGGAGCTGTTTTTT.

This clonotype was seen ten or more times. The chain links TRBV7-8 to TRBJ1-1; 8 nucleotides agree with TRBD1. The CDR3 runs 12 residues. The V segment lost 4 bases and the J segment 10 bases; nucleotides outside the gene matches: 5. The germline V gene encodes CDR1 SGHVS and CDR2 FQNEAQ. The CDR3 bases are TGTGCCAGCAGCTACGACAGGGGAACAGCTTTCTTT. Residues: CASSYDRGTAFF. Full variable domain (remainder filled in from reference TRBV7-8 and TRBJ1-1): GAGVSQSPRYKVAKRGQDVALRCDPISGHVSLFWYQQALGQGPEFLTYFQNEAQLDKSGLPSDRFFAERPEGSVSTLKIQRTQQEDSAVYLCASSYDRGTAFFGQGTRLTVV.

This clonotype was recorded many times. The gene calls are TRBV5-1 and TRBJ1-6, with D possibly being TRBD1 (5 bases). The CDR3 extends over 14 amino acids. CDR1 is SGHRS, CDR2 YFSETQ, per germline. V was cut by 3 bases and J by 8 bases, with 12 bases left in between. CDR3 region: CASSSTDRDSPLHF. In DNA form, the CDR3 reads TGCGCCAGCAGCTCGACAGACCGTGATTCACCCCTCCACTTT. Full variable domain (rest looked up from reference TRBV5-1 and TRBJ1-6): KAGVTQTPRYLIKTRGQQVTLSCSPISGHRSVSWYQQTPGQGLQFLFEYFSETQRNKGNFPGRFSGRQFSNSRSEMNVSTLELGDSALYLCASSSTDRDSPLHFGNGTRLTVT.

Many counts were recorded for this clonotype. V and J are TRBV5-1 and TRBJ2-3; the match to TRBD2 covers 8 bases. V was clipped by 2 bases and J by 7 bases; unmatched bases: 9. This CDR3 is built from 15 residues. Germline CDR1 and CDR2: SGHRS and YFSETQ. The CDR3, as DNA: TGCGCCAGCAGCTTAGACAGCGGGGGCAGGAATACGCAGTATTTT. It yields the protein CASSLDSGGRNTQYF.

Ten or more counts support this clonotype. The V call is TRBV5-1, the J call TRBJ1-1; possibly TRBD1 for D (5 bases). The CDR3 consists of 14 residues. Germline CDR1 and CDR2: SGHRS and YFSETQ. Trimming left V 0 bases short and J 7 bases short, with 13 bases between. Here the CDR3 DNA reads TGCGCCAGCAGCTTGGGGCCCGGGACTGTTGAAGCTTTCTTT. This codes for CASSLGPGTVEAFF.

V is TRBV5-1 and J is TRBJ2-4, with 11 nucleotides matching TRBD1. J gave up 6 bases and V 1 base, and 9 bases lay outside the gene matches. The CDR3 spans 17 residues. The germline CDR1 and CDR2 sequences are SGHRS and YFSETQ. In nucleotides, the CDR3 is TGCGCCAGCAGCTTGAGGGATCCTGGGACAGGGGGAAACATTCAGTACTTC. This sequence encodes CASSLRDPGTGGNIQYF.

This clonotype showed up many times. The V and J genes are TRBV25-1 and TRBJ1-1; 11 nucleotides match TRBD1. Germline CDR1 MGHDK, CDR2 SYGVNS. The CDR3 is 14 amino acids. Trimming cost V 5 bases and J 5 bases; bases outside gene matches: 4. The CDR3 region is CASSRDRGFTEAFF. CDR3 DNA sequence: TGTGCCAGCAGTAGGGACAGGGGGTTTACTGAAGCTTTCTTT. The variable domain in full, with the rest retrieved from reference TRBV25-1 and TRBJ1-1, is EADIYQTPRYLVIGTGKKITLECSQTMGHDKMYWYQQDPGMELHLIHYSYGVNSTEKGDLSSESTVSRIRTEHFPLTLESARPSHTSQYLCASSRDRGFTEAFFGQGTRLTVV.

The table lists this clonotype with many counts. This chain links TRBV5-1 with TRBJ2-3; D is unclear. The germline CDR1 and CDR2 sequences are SGHRS and YFSETQ. The length of the CDR3 is 12 residues. Trimming removed 6 bases at V and 1 base at J, with 6 bases between. CDR3 sequence: CASNPGTDTQYF. The CDR3 DNA reads TGCGCCAGCAACCCTGGCACAGATACGCAGTATTTT.